These T cell receptor beta chains were read from a single sample in a study of blood T cell repertoires in COVID-19. Generated by immunoSEQ multiplex PCR, the TCRdb table keeps only in-frame clones and is missing some. The sample consists of 200,000 to 250,000 clones, 70% to 90% of them appearing once. Sequenced material: peripheral blood. The receptors come from a man aged 18 to 30 with active or convalescent COVID-19. Both conserved end residues are part of each CDR3. A D gene is named only where the DNA matches it firmly. Size is stated for part of the rows, as once, few or many counts, or as a class when the clone is expanded.

CDR3aa | CDR3nt | j_gene | v_gene | d_gene | abundance
CASSLAGGADTQYF | TGTGCCAGCAGCTTAGCCGGGGGGGCAGATACGCAGTATTTT | TRBJ2-3 | TRBV7-3 | TRBD2 | .
CASSLAGFEQYF | TGTGCCAGCAGCTTGGCAGGGTTCGAGCAGTACTTC | TRBJ2-7 | TRBV5-4 | . | .
CASSLTGYGNTIYF | TGTGCCAGCAGTCTGACAGGGTACGGAAACACCATATATTTT | TRBJ1-3 | TRBV28 | TRBD1 | .
CASSRGGGRGDTQYF | TGTGCCAGCAGCCGAGGCGGCGGGAGAGGGGATACGCAGTATTTT | TRBJ2-3 | TRBV5-6 | TRBD2 | .
CSVGQVDYGYTF | TGCAGCGTAGGACAGGTCGACTATGGCTACACCTTC | TRBJ1-2 | TRBV29-1 | TRBD1 | .
CASSSRGGGNIQYF | TGTGCCAGCAGCTCCAGGGGAGGGGGGAACATTCAGTACTTC | TRBJ2-4 | TRBV5-6 | . | once
CASSLVRGVYNEQFF | TGTGCCAGCAGCTTAGTCAGGGGGGTGTACAATGAGCAGTTCTTC | TRBJ2-1 | TRBV7-9 | . | .
CASSSGWRREGYYEQYF | TGCGCCAGCAGCTCGGGGTGGCGGCGGGAGGGTTACTACGAGCAGTACTTC | TRBJ2-7 | TRBV5-1 | TRBD2 | .
CASSLESGGGKGTQYF | TGTGCCAGCAGCTTAGAGAGCGGGGGCGGAAAGGGTACGCAGTATTTT | TRBJ2-3 | TRBV7-2 | TRBD2 | .
CASSLDSGGGYTF | TGTGCCAGCAGCTTGGATTCGGGGGGTGGCTACACCTTC | TRBJ1-2 | TRBV5-4 | . | .
CASSPALHNEQFF | TGTGCCAGCAGCCCAGCGCTGCACAATGAGCAGTTCTTC | TRBJ2-1 | TRBV7-2 | . | .
CATSRRDFNGYTF | TGTGCCACCAGCAGAAGAGATTTCAATGGCTACACCTTC | TRBJ1-2 | TRBV15 | . | .
CASSLEGNGPRQHF | TGTGCCAGCAGCTTAGAGGGGAACGGACCCAGACAACACTTC | TRBJ2-7 | TRBV7-9 | . | .
CASSFQGGPAGELFF | TGTGCCAGCAGTTTTCAGGGGGGACCGGCCGGGGAGCTGTTTTTT | TRBJ2-2 | TRBV27 | . | .
CASSQDWSVSLEQYF | TGCGCCAGCAGCCAAGACTGGAGTGTATCCCTCGAGCAGTACTTC | TRBJ2-7 | TRBV4-1 | . | once
CASSLRVIGNQPQHF | TGTGCCAGCAGCTTACGAGTTATTGGCAATCAGCCCCAGCATTTT | TRBJ1-5 | TRBV5-8 | . | .
CSVGGGEYGYTF | TGCAGCGTTGGCGGAGGGGAGTATGGCTACACCTTC | TRBJ1-2 | TRBV29-1 | . | .
CASSDRRNQPQHF | TGCGCCAGCAGTGACCGGCGGAATCAGCCCCAGCATTTT | TRBJ1-5 | TRBV10-2 | . | .
CASSRPSTTLFGANVLTF | TGTGCCAGTAGTAGACCCTCCACTACCTTGTTTGGGGCCAACGTCCTGACTTTC | TRBJ2-6 | TRBV19 | . | few
CASSILQGPGNTIYF | TGTGCCAGTAGTATCCTACAGGGCCCTGGAAACACCATATATTTT | TRBJ1-3 | TRBV19 | . | .
CASTPGGQAFF | TGTGCCAGCACCCCAGGTGGGCAAGCTTTCTTT | TRBJ1-1 | TRBV28 | . | .
CASSQGQRITTSGNTIYF | TGCGCCAGCAGCCAAGGACAGAGAATCACCACTTCTGGAAACACCATATATTTT | TRBJ1-3 | TRBV4-3 | . | .